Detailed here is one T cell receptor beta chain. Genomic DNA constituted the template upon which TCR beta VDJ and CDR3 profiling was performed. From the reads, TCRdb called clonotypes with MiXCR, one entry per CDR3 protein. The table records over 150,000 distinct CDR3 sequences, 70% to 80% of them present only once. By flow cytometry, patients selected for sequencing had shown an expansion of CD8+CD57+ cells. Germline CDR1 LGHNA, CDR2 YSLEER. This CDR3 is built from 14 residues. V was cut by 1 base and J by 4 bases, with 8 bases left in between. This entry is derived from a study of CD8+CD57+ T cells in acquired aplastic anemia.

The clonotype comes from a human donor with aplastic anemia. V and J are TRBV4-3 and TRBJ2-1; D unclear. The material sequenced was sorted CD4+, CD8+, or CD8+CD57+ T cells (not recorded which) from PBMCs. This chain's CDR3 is CASSQVDGYNEQFF. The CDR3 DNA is TGCGCCAGCAGCCAAGTTGACGGATACAATGAGCAGTTCTTC.